Shown below are 9 T cell receptor beta chains from a single sample sequenced in a study of blood T cell repertoires in COVID-19. The method was immunoSEQ multiplex PCR; TCRdb's version includes in-frame clones alone and lacks a portion of them. The sample consists of roughly 360,000 clones, around 87% of them appearing once. Material for sequencing was PBMCs or T cells enriched from blood (not recorded which). Receptors were obtained from a man aged 25-45 years who had recovered from COVID-19.

The chain has TRBV5-1 and TRBJ2-2; 8 positions agree with TRBD1. Germline CDR1 and CDR2: SGHRS and YFSETQ. J lost 1 base, V lost 4 bases, and 6 bases had no gene match. The CDR3 sequence is 16 residues long. The CDR3 nucleotides are TGCGCCAGCAGCCCCCCGGGACAGGAGAACACCGGGGAGCTGTTTTTT. Encoded protein: CASSPPGQENTGELFF.

Points on this clone: This same CDR3 is encoded by further DNA sequences in the sample. The gene calls are TRBV10-3 and TRBJ1-2; possibly TRBD1 for D (6 bases). Per germline, CDR1 ENHRY and CDR2 SYGVKD. Trimming took off 7 bases at V and 2 bases at J, with 14 bases between the two ends. The CDR3 is made up of 14 amino acids. The CDR3 protein is CAIKETGTNYGYTF. Here the CDR3 DNA reads TGTGCCATCAAAGAGACCGGGACAAACTATGGCTACACCTTC.

The J gene is TRBJ2-2, the V gene TRBV9, with 11 bases that match TRBD2. J lost 6 bases, V lost 3 bases, and 4 bases had no gene match. CDR3 length: 15 residues. Germline V lookup: CDR1 SGDLS, CDR2 YYNGEE. The CDR3, as DNA: TGTGCCAGCAGCGATAGCGGGGGGGCTTCCGGGGAGCTGTTTTTT. Encoded protein: CASSDSGGASGELFF.

This rearrangement joins TRBV6-5 to TRBJ1-1; D is uncertain. Looked up from germline, CDR1 is MNHEY and CDR2 is SVGAGI. Trimming stripped 7 bases from V and 1 base from J, with 7 bases between. CDR3 size: 12 residues. The CDR3 nucleotides are TGTGCCAGCATACGAGAGAACACTGAAGCTTTCTTT. Translating it yields CASIRENTEAFF.

This clone was seen only a few times. The V gene is TRBV7-9, the J gene TRBJ1-6, with 12 nucleotides matching TRBD1. Germline CDR1 and CDR2: SEHNR and FQNEAQ (reference sequence). The junction had 7 bases not matched to a gene; V was cut back by 5 bases and J by 5 bases. CDR3 length equals 17 residues. The CDR3 DNA is TGTGCCAGCAGCCCCCGGGACAGGGGGCGAAATAATTCACCCCTCCACTTT. Its translation: CASSPRDRGRNNSPLHF.

J is TRBJ1-5 and V is TRBV4-2; D might be TRBD1 (5 bases). CDR3 length: 16 residues. Trimming pared 0 bases from V and 2 bases from J, leaving 11 bases between. Germline CDR1 reads LGHNA; CDR2 reads YNFKEQ. The CDR3 protein is CASSQDGGVGNQPQHF. In nucleotides, the CDR3 is TGTGCCAGCAGCCAAGATGGGGGGGTCGGCAATCAGCCCCAGCATTTT.

This clone has more than one count but fewer than ten. The chain joins TRBV2 to TRBJ1-6; no reliable D call. Germline assignment: CDR1 SNHLY and CDR2 FYNNEI. This CDR3 region has 14 residues. V lost 6 bases and J lost 5, with 11 bases in between. The CDR3 bases are TGTGCCAGCAGCGGGAGGGTGGATAATTCACCCCTCCACTTT. This encodes CASSGRVDNSPLHF.

The chain employs TRBV4-1 and TRBJ1-5; 9 bases align to TRBD1. The CDR3 is 18 amino acids. CDR1 is MGHRA, CDR2 YSYEKL, per germline. The V gene end was trimmed by 3 bases and the J gene end by 7 bases; junction bases not matched to a gene: 16. CDR3 protein: CASSQNPGQGPRGQPQHF. The CDR3 bases are TGCGCCAGCAGCCAGAACCCGGGACAGGGCCCGAGGGGGCAGCCCCAGCATTTT.

The chain has TRBV18 and TRBJ1-2; D is uncertain. Germline loops: CDR1 KGHSH, CDR2 LQKENI. The V end was cut by 2 bases, the J end by 7 bases, with 17 bases between. There are 15 residues in the CDR3. The CDR3 spells CASSPGAEDFSGYTF. The CDR3 nucleotides read TGTGCCAGCTCACCAGGTGCTGAGGACTTTAGTGGCTACACCTTC.